This T cell receptor (beta chain) comes out of a study of T-cell memory formation after mild COVID-19. About the study: TCR clustering was largely donor specific.

CDR3 size: 16 residues. Germline V gene sequence: CDR1 LGHNA, CDR2 YSLEER. Trimming pared 3 bases from V and 6 bases from J, leaving 18 bases between. TCRdb reprocessed the 5' RACE reads with MiXCR, giving one entry per CDR3 protein. In the table there are under 110,000 distinct CDR3 sequences, over 15% of which are singletons. The chain combines TRBV4-3 with TRBJ2-1; either TRBD1 or TRBD2 may fit D (7 bases each). The source is an adult woman who had mild COVID-19 (a few samples of this study predate the infection). Cell type and time point are not known. Sample: PBMCs or a T cell subset sorted from them (not recorded which). For the CDR3, the DNA is TGCGCCAGCAGCCACGATGGGGAGGGGGCAGTCAATGAGCAGTTCTTC. Protein: CASSHDGEGAVNEQFF.